This T cell receptor beta chain is from a study of blood T cells in healthy people across ages. A second PCR, run for about 6 to 11 cycles, used a sample-barcoded 5' primer plus a J-beta primer mix. Each cDNA molecule carried a tag from a template-switch adaptor that contained 12 random nucleotides. In TCRdb, the 5' RACE reads were re-called with MiXCR into one record per CDR3 protein. The data contain 380,000 or so distinct CDR3 sequences, approximately 47% of them singletons. V gave up 6 bases and J gave up 2 bases; unmatched junction bases: 10. The CDR3 contains 15 residues. CDR1 and CDR2 from the germline V gene are DFQATT and SNEGSKA (reference sequence). This clonotype has only a few counts. Its antigen is still unknown. General observations from the study: Changes seen in expanded clonotypes were possibly confounded by donor CMV status left unknown.

The gene calls are TRBV20-1 and TRBJ2-3, with 8 bases that match TRBD1. Sequencing was done on a sample of blood. The TCR sequence derives from a man in his 60s in good health. DNA for the CDR3: TGCAGTGCCCCCAGCCCGGGACAGGACACAGATACGCAGTATTTT. This translates into CSAPSPGQDTDTQYF.